What follows are 18 T cell receptor beta chains derived from one specimen sequenced in a study of beta chain features in type 1 diabetes (dated by TCRdb to 2017 to 2018). For these TCRs, the target antigens are not known. The protocol used for the library was the immunoSEQ multiplex PCR assay. The High Capacity cDNA Reverse Transcription Kit was used to reverse transcribe all of the isolated RNA, meaning that expressed TCRB transcripts were what got sequenced. In its TCRdb copy, this immuneACCESS table keeps in-frame sequences only and misses some clones. Where compared with another copy, unresolved V genes explain less than half of these, and the others have no known cause. The sample table holds about 650,000 clones, of which 9.5% to 15% were seen once. The ten largest account for more than 0.09% of the sample. Here is what the overall study found, with its caveats: A moderate but significant shortening of TCRB CDR3 length was observed in type 1 diabetes patients in all four CD4+ subsets.

Sequenced input: naive CD4+ T cells from blood. The cell subset or site tag for this specimen amounts to: true naive CD4+ T cells. The receptors originated from a man aged 30 to 39 with type 1 diabetes.

This clone was counted only a few times. This chain connects TRBV11-2 to TRBJ2-7; 8 nucleotides line up with TRBD1. This CDR3 has 14 residues. The V segment lost 2 bases and the J segment 1 base; nucleotides outside the gene matches: 1. Germline V CDR1 and CDR2: SGHAT, FQNNGV. This chain's CDR3 is CASSLYRGSYEQYF. DNA for the CDR3: TGTGCCAGCAGCTTATACAGGGGGTCCTACGAGCAGTACTTC. Looking up the rest from reference TRBV11-2 and TRBJ2-7 gives the full variable domain: EAGVAQSPRYKIIEKRQSVAFWCNPISGHATLYWYQQILGQGPKLLIQFQNNGVVDDSQLPKDRFSAERLKGVDSTLKIQPAKLEDSAVYLCASSLYRGSYEQYFGPGTRLTVT.

This chain connects TRBV20-1 to TRBJ2-7; D is unresolved. Germline V CDR1 and CDR2: DFQATT, SNEGSKA (reference sequence). The CDR3 consists of 11 residues. Trimming pared 6 bases from V and 5 bases from J, leaving 11 bases between. The CDR3: CSAQLGNEQYF. In DNA form, the CDR3 reads TGCAGTGCCCAGTTGGGAAACGAGCAGTACTTC.

The chain combines TRBV29-1 with TRBJ2-2, with 8 bases that match TRBD1. The V and J ends lost 6 bases and 0 bases, in that order; junction bases with no gene match: 6. Germline CDR1 is SQVTM and CDR2 is ANQGSEA. This CDR3 is 15 amino acids long. The CDR3: CSVLQGATNTGELFF. The CDR3 DNA follows: TGCAGCGTCCTCCAGGGGGCGACGAACACCGGGGAGCTGTTTTTT.

The chain joins TRBV29-1 to TRBJ2-7; 7 nucleotides match TRBD1. Trimming removed 7 bases from V and 2 bases from J; junction bases left unmatched: 5. Germline assignment: CDR1 SQVTM and CDR2 ANQGSEA. This CDR3 is 12 amino acids long. The CDR3 nucleotides read TGCAGCGCGGGACAGAACACCTACGAGCAGTACTTC. Amino acids: CSAGQNTYEQYF.

The chain carries TRBV5-6 and TRBJ1-1; 7 bases are a match to TRBD1. J gave up 4 bases and V 4 bases, and 4 bases lay outside the gene matches. Looked up from germline, CDR1 is SGHDT and CDR2 is YYEEEE. The CDR3 is 13 residues long. The CDR3 DNA is TGTGCCAGCAGCGCGACAGGGACCACTGAAGCTTTCTTT. It specifies CASSATGTTEAFF.

This clone was observed a handful of times. V gene TRBV6-5 combines with J gene TRBJ2-1; TRBD2 is a possible D gene (6 bases). Germline values: CDR1 MNHEY, CDR2 SVGAGI. Deletions cut 2 bases from V and 4 bases from J, with 15 bases between. This CDR3 has 16 amino acids. The DNA of the CDR3 is TGTGCCAGCAGTTACACCAATCTAGCGAATTACAATGAGCAGTTCTTC. As protein: CASSYTNLANYNEQFF.

The table lists this clone with a few counts. The chain has TRBV29-1 and TRBJ2-5, with no clear D. The CDR3 contains 13 residues. The germline V gene encodes CDR1 SQVTM and CDR2 ANQGSEA. V lost 0 bases and J 1 base, leaving 6 bases between the germline ends. The CDR3 DNA follows: TGCAGCGTTGAAGAGGGCAGCCAAGAGACCCAGTACTTC. This gives the protein CSVEEGSQETQYF.

This clone came up a few times. V usage is TRBV29-1 and J usage is TRBJ1-2; 7 bases align to TRBD1. The germline gives CDR1 SQVTM, CDR2 ANQGSEA. This CDR3 comprises 12 residues. In nucleotides, the CDR3 is TGCAGTGGGACCCGGGACAGAACTATCTACACCTTC. Translated: CSGTRDRTIYTF.

The chain uses TRBV11-2 and TRBJ2-5; perhaps TRBD1 as D (5 bases). Germline CDR1 is SGHAT and CDR2 is FQNNGV. This CDR3 has 13 residues. V gave up 1 base and J gave up 3 bases, with 6 bases separating them. The CDR3 spells CASSLAQEETQYF. CDR3 DNA: TGTGCCAGCAGCTTAGCACAGGAAGAGACCCAGTACTTC.

The table lists this clone with a few counts. The rearrangement joins TRBV2 to TRBJ1-1; no definite D call. Germline V gene sequence: CDR1 SNHLY, CDR2 FYNNEI. V dropped 6 bases and J dropped 1 base, with 9 bases sitting between them. CDR3 length equals 13 residues. The CDR3 loop is CASSRRQNTEAFF. In DNA, the CDR3 is TGTGCCAGCAGCCGGCGACAGAACACTGAAGCTTTCTTT.

The chain couples TRBV19 to TRBJ1-5; no reliable D call. The ends were cut back, 5 bases at V and 2 bases at J, with 7 bases in the middle. Germline lookup yields CDR1 LNHDA and CDR2 SQIVND (reference sequence). This CDR3 region has 13 residues. The CDR3 sequence: CASSGTGNQPQHF. CDR3 in DNA: TGTGCCAGTAGTGGAACGGGCAATCAGCCCCAGCATTTT.

V gene TRBV5-8 combines with J gene TRBJ2-3; TRBD1 aligns across 7 bases. The V segment lost 2 bases and the J segment 2 bases; nucleotides outside the gene matches: 5. Germline CDR1 SGHTS, CDR2 YDEGEE. The CDR3 is 15 residues long. CDR3 region: CASSFPGTVTDTQYF. The CDR3 region has the DNA TGTGCCAGCAGCTTTCCCGGGACAGTCACAGATACGCAGTATTTT.

This clone was recorded a few times. The V call is TRBV27, the J call TRBJ2-3; possible D gene TRBD1, 5 bases. Germline values: CDR1 MNHEY, CDR2 SMNVEV (reference sequence). V lost 6 bases and J lost 2, with 12 bases in between. The CDR3 has 14 residues. CDR3: CASRPQDITDTQYF. DNA of the CDR3: TGTGCCAGCAGGCCACAGGATATCACAGATACGCAGTATTTT.

V and J are TRBV7-9 and TRBJ2-4, with 7 bases fitting TRBD1. Per germline, CDR1 SEHNR and CDR2 FQNEAQ (reference sequence). This CDR3 has 16 residues. V lost 5 bases, J lost 1 base, and 8 bases stayed unmatched. For the CDR3, the DNA is TGTGCCAGCAGCCCAGCTAACAGGGGTGCCAAAAACATTCAGTACTTC. This translates into CASSPANRGAKNIQYF.

The V and J genes are TRBV28 and TRBJ2-7, with TRBD1 matching over 8 bases. The CDR3 totals 14 residues. The germline V gene encodes CDR1 MDHEN and CDR2 SYDVKM. Trimming cost V 10 bases and J 6 bases; bases outside gene matches: 14. Written as DNA, the CDR3 is TGTGCCACCGACGCCCGAGACAGGGGTGGCGAGCAGTACTTC. Translated: CATDARDRGGEQYF.

This chain connects TRBV5-4 to TRBJ2-1; 10 nucleotides match TRBD2. J gave up 4 bases and V 0 bases, and 1 base lay outside the gene matches. This CDR3 comprises 15 residues. Germline V lookup: CDR1 SGHNT, CDR2 YYREEE (reference sequence). The CDR3 coding sequence is TGTGCCAGCAGCTTGGCACTAGCGGGATACAATGAGCAGTTCTTC. It encodes CASSLALAGYNEQFF.

The gene calls are TRBV18 and TRBJ1-3, with D perhaps TRBD1 (5 bases). CDR3 length: 15 amino acids. The V gene's germline CDR1 is KGHSH and CDR2 LQKENI. V lost 2 bases, J lost 0 bases, and 8 bases lay in between. The CDR3 DNA reads TGTGCCAGCTCACCAGGGACCTCCTCTGGAAACACCATATATTTT. This gives the protein CASSPGTSSGNTIYF.

This clone has just a few counts. An end of the junction does not agree with germline; a read error may underlie this. The chain couples TRBV6-5 to TRBJ2-7; possibly TRBD2 for D (6 bases). CDR1 and CDR2 from the germline V gene are MNHEY and SVGAGI. CDR3 length: 12 residues. The CDR3 DNA is TGTGCCAGCAGTCCGCGTGACAGTAGGGAGGTCTTC. Translation gives CASSPRDSREVF.